The source of this T cell receptor beta chain is a study of OX40 agonist ivuxolimab in advanced cancers. Clones were read by immunoSEQ multiplex PCR, and TCRdb kept only the in-frame ones, dropping some. The data show 65,000 to 75,000 clones, with 89% seen just once and approximately 4% held by the top ten. With respect to this clone: Its matching antigen is unknown.

No patient had autoimmune disease or received systemic immunosuppression. The length of the CDR3 is 13 residues. Germline CDR1 reads GTSNPN; CDR2 reads SVGIG (reference sequence). The ends were cut back, 4 bases at V and 9 bases at J, with 17 bases in the middle. The study, taken as a whole, reports: Among some nonresponders, normalized T-cell clonal expansion was also low. Blood T cells, both CD4+ and CD8+, expanded clonally by week 6 at 0.1 to 3.0 mg/kg.

This chain uses TRBV30 with TRBJ2-3; a possible D gene is TRBD2 (6 bases). This clonotype was obtained from an adult with an advanced solid tumor such as melanoma, head and neck, liver or kidney cancer. The sequencing here drew on CD4+ or CD8+ T cells sorted from blood, taken in a trial of the OX40 agonist ivuxolimab. The CDR3 loop reads CAWTPQTRSTQYF. CDR3 nucleotide sequence: TGTGCCTGGACCCCCCAGACTAGAAGCACGCAGTATTTT.